The clone carrying this T cell receptor (beta chain) was seen once. This entry comes from a study of blood T cell repertoires in COVID-19. The overall study: Both acute and convalescent COVID-19 samples were obtained from the United States, Italy and Spain.

Using immunoSEQ multiplex PCR, the repertoire was profiled, and TCRdb retains in-frame clones only, with some absent. The sample lists around 200,000 clones; less than 90% were seen once. The germline V gene has CDR1 SGHTA and CDR2 FQGTGA. Trimming cost V 1 base and J 5 bases, with 5 bases left between them. The CDR3 consists of 13 residues. The sample comprised peripheral blood. The receptor's source is a woman in her 40s with acute or convalescent COVID-19. The chain carries TRBV7-3 and TRBJ2-2; D uncertain. The CDR3 protein is CASSLIQTGELFF. CDR3 nucleotides: TGTGCCAGCAGCTTAATCCAGACCGGGGAGCTGTTTTTT.